The clone carrying this T cell receptor beta chain came up many times. RNA transcripts were the template for amplifying TCR beta CDR3 regions. In the first-round RT-PCR of the TCR CDR3, the HTBI primer set was used. TCRdb re-derived calls from the multiplex PCR reads in MiXCR, one entry per CDR3 protein. The profile shows around 620,000 distinct CDR3 sequences, 15% to 20% of them singletons. The entry originates in a study of T cells in Graves' hyperthyroidism and ophthalmopathy. Study summary: Pretreatment peripheral blood was obtained at initial diagnosis.

The V end lost 4 bases, the J end lost 5 bases, and 9 bases lay between the germline ends. Germline V gene lookup returns CDR1 SGHRS and CDR2 YFSETQ. The CDR3 covers 12 residues. The chain has TRBV5-1 and TRBJ1-1, with D uncertain. The sequence derives from a woman aged 25 to 45 with Graves' hyperthyroidism. Sequencing used blood. For the CDR3, the DNA is TGCGCCAGCAGCGTGGACTGGACTGAAGCTTTCTTT. The encoded protein is CASSVDWTEAFF.